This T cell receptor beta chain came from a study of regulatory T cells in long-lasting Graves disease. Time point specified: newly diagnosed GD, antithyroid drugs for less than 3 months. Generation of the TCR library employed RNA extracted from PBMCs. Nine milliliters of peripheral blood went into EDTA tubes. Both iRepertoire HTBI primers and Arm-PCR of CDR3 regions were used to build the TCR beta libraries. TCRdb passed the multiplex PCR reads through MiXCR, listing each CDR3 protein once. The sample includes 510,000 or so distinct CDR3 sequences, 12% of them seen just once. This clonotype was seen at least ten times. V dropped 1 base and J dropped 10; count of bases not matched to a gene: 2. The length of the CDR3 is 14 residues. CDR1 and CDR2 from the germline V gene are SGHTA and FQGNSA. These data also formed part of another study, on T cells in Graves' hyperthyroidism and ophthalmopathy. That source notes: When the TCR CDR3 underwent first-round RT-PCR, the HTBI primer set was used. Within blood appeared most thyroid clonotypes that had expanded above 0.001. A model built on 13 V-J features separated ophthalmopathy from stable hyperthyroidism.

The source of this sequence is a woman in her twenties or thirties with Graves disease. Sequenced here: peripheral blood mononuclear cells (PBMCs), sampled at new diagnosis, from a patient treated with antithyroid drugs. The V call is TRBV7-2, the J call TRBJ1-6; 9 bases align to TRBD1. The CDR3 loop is CASSLETGGSPLHF. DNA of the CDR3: TGTGCCAGCAGCTTAGAAACAGGGGGCTCACCCCTCCACTTT. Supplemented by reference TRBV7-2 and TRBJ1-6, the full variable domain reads GAGVSQSPSNKVTEKGKDVELRCDPISGHTALYWYRQSLGQGLEFLIYFQGNSAPDKSGLPSDRFSAERTGGSVSTLTIQRTQQEDSAVYLCASSLETGGSPLHFGNGTRLTVT.